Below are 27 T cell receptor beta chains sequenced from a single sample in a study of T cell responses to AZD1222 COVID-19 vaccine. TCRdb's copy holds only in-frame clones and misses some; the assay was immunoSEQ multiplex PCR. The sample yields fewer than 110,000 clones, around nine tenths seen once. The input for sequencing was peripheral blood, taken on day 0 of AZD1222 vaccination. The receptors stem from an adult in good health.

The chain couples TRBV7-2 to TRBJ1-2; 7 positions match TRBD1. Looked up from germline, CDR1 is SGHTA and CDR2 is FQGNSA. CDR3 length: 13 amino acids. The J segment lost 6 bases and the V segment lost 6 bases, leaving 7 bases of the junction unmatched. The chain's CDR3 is CASRLTGMDGYTF. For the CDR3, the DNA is TGTGCCAGCAGACTGACAGGGATGGATGGCTACACCTTC.

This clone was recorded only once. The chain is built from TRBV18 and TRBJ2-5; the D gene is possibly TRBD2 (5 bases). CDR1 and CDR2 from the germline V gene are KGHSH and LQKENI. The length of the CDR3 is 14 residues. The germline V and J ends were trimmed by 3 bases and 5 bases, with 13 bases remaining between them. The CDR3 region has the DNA TGTGCCAGCTCACCGGCGGGTCTCTTTGAGACCCAGTACTTC. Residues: CASSPAGLFETQYF.

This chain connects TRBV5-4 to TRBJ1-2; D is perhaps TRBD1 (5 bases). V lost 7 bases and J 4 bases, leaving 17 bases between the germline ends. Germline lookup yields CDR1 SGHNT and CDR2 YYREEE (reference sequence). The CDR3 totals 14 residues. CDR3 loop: CASGAGITSYGYTF. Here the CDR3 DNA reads TGTGCCAGCGGCGCAGGGATAACCTCCTATGGCTACACCTTC.

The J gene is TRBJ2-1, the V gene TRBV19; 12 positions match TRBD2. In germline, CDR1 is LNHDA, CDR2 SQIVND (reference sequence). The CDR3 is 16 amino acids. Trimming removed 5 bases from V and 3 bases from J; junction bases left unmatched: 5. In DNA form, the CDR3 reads TGTGCCAGTAGTTCCGGGACTAGCGGGTTCTACAATGAGCAGTTCTTC. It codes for CASSSGTSGFYNEQFF.

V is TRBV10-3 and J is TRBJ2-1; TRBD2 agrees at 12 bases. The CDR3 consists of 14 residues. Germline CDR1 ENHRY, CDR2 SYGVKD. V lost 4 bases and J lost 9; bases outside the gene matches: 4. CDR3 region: CAISASGGEGEQFF. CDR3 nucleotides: TGTGCCATCAGTGCTAGCGGGGGGGAGGGTGAGCAGTTCTTC.

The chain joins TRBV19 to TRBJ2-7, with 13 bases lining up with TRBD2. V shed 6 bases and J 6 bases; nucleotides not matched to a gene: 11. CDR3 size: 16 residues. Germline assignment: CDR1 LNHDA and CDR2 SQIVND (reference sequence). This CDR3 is CASSHRTSGGLGEQYF. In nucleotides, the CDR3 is TGTGCCAGTAGCCACCGGACTAGCGGGGGTCTTGGCGAGCAGTACTTC.

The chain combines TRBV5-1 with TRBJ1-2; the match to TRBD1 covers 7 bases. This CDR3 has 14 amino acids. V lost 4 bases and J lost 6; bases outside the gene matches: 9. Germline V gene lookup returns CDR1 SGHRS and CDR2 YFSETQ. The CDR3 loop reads CASSPTGTEDGYTF. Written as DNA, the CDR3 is TGCGCCAGCAGCCCTACCGGGACAGAAGATGGCTACACCTTC.

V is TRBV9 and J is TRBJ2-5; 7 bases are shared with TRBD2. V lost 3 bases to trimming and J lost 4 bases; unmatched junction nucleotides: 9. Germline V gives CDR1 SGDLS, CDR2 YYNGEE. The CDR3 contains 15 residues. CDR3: CASSEGGGGLETQYF. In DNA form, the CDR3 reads TGTGCCAGCAGCGAGGGCGGCGGGGGTTTAGAGACCCAGTACTTC.

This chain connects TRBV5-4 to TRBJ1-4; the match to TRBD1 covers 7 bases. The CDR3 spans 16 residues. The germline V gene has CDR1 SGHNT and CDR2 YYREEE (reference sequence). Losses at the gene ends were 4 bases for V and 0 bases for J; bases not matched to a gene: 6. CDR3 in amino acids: CASSPGQVATNEKLFF. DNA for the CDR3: TGTGCCAGCAGCCCAGGACAGGTTGCAACTAATGAAAAACTGTTTTTT.

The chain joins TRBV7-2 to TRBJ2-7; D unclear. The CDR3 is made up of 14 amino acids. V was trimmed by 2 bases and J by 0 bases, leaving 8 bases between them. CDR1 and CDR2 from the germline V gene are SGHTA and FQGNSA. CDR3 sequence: CASSLSAASYEQYF. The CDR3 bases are TGTGCCAGCAGCTTATCGGCAGCCTCCTACGAGCAGTACTTC.

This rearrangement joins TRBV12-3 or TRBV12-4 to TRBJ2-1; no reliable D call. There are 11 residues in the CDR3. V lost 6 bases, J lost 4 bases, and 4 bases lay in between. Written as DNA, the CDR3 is TGTGCCAGCAGCCTTTACAATGAGCAGTTCTTC. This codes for CASSLYNEQFF.

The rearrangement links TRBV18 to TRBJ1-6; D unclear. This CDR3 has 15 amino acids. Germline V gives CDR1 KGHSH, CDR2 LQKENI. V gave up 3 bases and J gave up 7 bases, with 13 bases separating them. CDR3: CASSPRDDLNSPLHF. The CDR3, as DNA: TGTGCCAGCTCACCCCGTGATGACTTAAATTCACCCCTCCACTTT.

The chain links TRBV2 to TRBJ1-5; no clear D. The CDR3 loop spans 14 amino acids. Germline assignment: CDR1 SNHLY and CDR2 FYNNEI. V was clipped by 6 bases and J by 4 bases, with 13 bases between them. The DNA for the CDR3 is TGTGCCAGCAGCCTAGGGCTGACGAATCAGCCCCAGCATTTT. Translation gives CASSLGLTNQPQHF.

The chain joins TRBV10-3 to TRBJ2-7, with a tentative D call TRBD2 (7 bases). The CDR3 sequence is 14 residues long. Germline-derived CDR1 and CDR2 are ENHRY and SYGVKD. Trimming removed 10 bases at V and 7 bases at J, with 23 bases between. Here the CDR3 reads CATGHAGAQREQYF. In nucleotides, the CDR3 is TGTGCCACGGGACATGCGGGGGCCCAACGGGAGCAGTACTTC.

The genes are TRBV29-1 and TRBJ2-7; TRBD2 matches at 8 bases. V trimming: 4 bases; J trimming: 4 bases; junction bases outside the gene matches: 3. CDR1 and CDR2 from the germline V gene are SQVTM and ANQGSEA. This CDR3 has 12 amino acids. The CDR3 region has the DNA TGCAGCGTTGGTTCGGGGGGGTACGAGCAGTACTTC. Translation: CSVGSGGYEQYF.

CDR3 sequence: CASTDWSHSGNTIYF. Written as DNA, the CDR3 is TGTGCCAGCACGGACTGGAGCCACTCTGGAAACACCATATATTTT. J is TRBJ1-3 and V is TRBV2, with no clear D. Germline CDR1 and CDR2: SNHLY and FYNNEI. V was clipped by 7 bases and J by 0 bases, with 13 bases between them. The CDR3 has 15 residues.

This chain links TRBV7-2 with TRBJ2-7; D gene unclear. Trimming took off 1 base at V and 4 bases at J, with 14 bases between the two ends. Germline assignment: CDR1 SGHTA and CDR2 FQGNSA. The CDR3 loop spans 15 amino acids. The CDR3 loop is CASSLEGKRSYEQYF. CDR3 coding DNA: TGTGCCAGCAGCTTAGAAGGGAAAAGGTCGTACGAGCAGTACTTC. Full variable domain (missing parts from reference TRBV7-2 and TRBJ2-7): GAGVSQSPSNKVTEKGKDVELRCDPISGHTALYWYRQSLGQGLEFLIYFQGNSAPDKSGLPSDRFSAERTGGSVSTLTIQRTQQEDSAVYLCASSLEGKRSYEQYFGPGTRLTVT.

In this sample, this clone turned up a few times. The CDR3 region has the DNA TGTGCCAGCAGCTTAAAGAGGGGCTGGGGGAATGGTGAAAAACTGTTTTTT. Its protein is CASSLKRGWGNGEKLFF. This chain links TRBV7-2 with TRBJ1-4; D might be TRBD1 (5 bases). The CDR3 is 17 amino acids. CDR1 and CDR2 (germline): SGHTA, FQGNSA. The germline V and J ends were trimmed by 2 bases and 7 bases, with 20 bases remaining between them.

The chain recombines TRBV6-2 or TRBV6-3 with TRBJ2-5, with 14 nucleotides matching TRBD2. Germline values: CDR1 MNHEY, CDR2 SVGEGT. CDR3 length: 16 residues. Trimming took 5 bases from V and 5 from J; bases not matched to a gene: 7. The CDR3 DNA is TGTGCCAGCAGTAGCAGACTAGCGGGGGGGTCGGAGACCCAGTACTTC. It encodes CASSSRLAGGSETQYF.

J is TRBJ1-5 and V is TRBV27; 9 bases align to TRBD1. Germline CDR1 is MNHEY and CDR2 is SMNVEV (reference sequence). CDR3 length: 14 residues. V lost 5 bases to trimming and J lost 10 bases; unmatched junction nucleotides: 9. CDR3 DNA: TGTGCCAGCAGTCCCCGACAGGGGGTCGGTCCCCAGCATTTT. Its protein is CASSPRQGVGPQHF.

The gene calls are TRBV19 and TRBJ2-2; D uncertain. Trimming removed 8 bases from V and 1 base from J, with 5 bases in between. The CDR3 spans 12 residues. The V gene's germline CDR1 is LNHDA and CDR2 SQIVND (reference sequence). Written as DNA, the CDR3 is TGTGCCAGTGGAATGAACACCGGGGAGCTGTTTTTT. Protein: CASGMNTGELFF.

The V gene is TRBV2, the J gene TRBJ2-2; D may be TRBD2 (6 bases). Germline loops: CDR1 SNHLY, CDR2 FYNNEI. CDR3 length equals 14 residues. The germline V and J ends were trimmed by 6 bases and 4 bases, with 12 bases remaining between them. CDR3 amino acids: CASRLGRSTGELFF. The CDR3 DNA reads TGTGCCAGCAGGTTAGGGAGGAGCACCGGGGAGCTGTTTTTT.

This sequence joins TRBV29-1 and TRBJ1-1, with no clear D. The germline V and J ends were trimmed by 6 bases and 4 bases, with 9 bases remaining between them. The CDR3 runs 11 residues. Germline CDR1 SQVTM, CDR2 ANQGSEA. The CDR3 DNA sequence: TGCAGCGTACAGTCTTTCACTGAAGCTTTCTTT. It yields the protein CSVQSFTEAFF.

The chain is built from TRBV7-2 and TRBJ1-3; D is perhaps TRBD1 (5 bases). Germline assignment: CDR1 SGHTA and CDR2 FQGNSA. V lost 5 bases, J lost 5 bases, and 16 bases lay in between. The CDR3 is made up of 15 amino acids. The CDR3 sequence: CASSAMAGYRNTIYF. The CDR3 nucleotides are TGTGCCAGCAGCGCAATGGCAGGGTACAGAAACACCATATATTTT.

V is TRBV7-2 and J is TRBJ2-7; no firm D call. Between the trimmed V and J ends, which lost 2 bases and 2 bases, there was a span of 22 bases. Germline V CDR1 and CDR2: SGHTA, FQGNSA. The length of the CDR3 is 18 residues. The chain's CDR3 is CASSLRANLVPNTYEQYF. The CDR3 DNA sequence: TGTGCCAGCAGCTTACGAGCGAACCTAGTCCCAAATACCTACGAGCAGTACTTC.

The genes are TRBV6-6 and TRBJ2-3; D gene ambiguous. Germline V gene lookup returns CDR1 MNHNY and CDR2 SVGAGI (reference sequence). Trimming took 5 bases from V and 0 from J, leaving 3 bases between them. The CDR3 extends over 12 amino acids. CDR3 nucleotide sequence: TGTGCCAGCAGTAGTAGCACAGATACGCAGTATTTT. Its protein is CASSSSTDTQYF.

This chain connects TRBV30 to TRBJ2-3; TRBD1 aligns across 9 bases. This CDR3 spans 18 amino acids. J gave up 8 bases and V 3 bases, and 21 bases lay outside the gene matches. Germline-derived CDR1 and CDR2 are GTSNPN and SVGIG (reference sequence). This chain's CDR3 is CAWRTTPVYRGPAGTQYF. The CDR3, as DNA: TGTGCCTGGAGAACCACCCCGGTCTACAGGGGGCCAGCAGGTACGCAGTATTTT.